The 22 T cell receptor beta chains below all came from one sample that was sequenced in a study of OX40 agonist ivuxolimab in advanced cancers. Sequenced by immunoSEQ multiplex PCR; TCRdb stores in-frame clones only, minus some. The top ten clones hold about 1.2% of a sample with around 110,000 clones, approximately 89% of them seen once. The sequencing used CD4+ or CD8+ T cells sorted from blood, collected in a trial of the OX40 agonist ivuxolimab. These receptor sequences come from an adult with an advanced solid tumor such as melanoma, head and neck, liver or kidney cancer.

This clone has a single count. The J gene is TRBJ1-6, the V gene TRBV19; TRBD1 aligns across 7 bases. Germline lookup yields CDR1 LNHDA and CDR2 SQIVND (reference sequence). The CDR3 totals 14 residues. The V and J ends lost 4 bases and 11 bases, in that order; junction bases with no gene match: 8. The CDR3 sequence: CASSTDQGGAPLHF. The CDR3 nucleotides are TGTGCCAGTAGTACTGATCAGGGGGGTGCACCCCTCCACTTT. The variable domain in full, with the rest retrieved from reference TRBV19 and TRBJ1-6, is DGGITQSPKYLFRKEGQNVTLSCEQNLNHDAMYWYRQDPGQGLRLIYYSQIVNDFQKGDIAEGYSVSREKKESFPLTVTSAQKNPTAFYLCASSTDQGGAPLHFGNGTRLTVT.

The chain has TRBV21-1 and TRBJ2-7; the D call of TRBD2 is as the table states it, not checked on the DNA. TRBV21-1 corresponds to a pseudogene. This CDR3 has 16 amino acids. CDR3 nucleotide sequence: TGTGCCAGCAGCAAAGAATGGAGGGAAGGGCGGCACGAGCAGTACTTC. It encodes CASSKEWREGRHEQYF.

The chain is built from TRBV18 and TRBJ2-5; 12 nucleotides line up with TRBD1. V was pared by 3 bases and J by 3 bases, with 5 bases of the junction left unmatched. The CDR3 loop spans 16 amino acids. Germline values: CDR1 KGHSH, CDR2 LQKENI. CDR3 loop: CASSPSGTGGEETQYF. CDR3 in DNA: TGTGCCAGCTCACCTTCCGGGACAGGGGGCGAAGAGACCCAGTACTTC.

V usage is TRBV4-3 and J usage is TRBJ1-5; no firm D call. Germline CDR1 LGHNA, CDR2 YSLEER. The length of the CDR3 is 13 residues. Trimming cost V 0 bases and J 4 bases, with 4 bases left between them. The CDR3 protein is CASSQDGNQPQHF. Written as DNA, the CDR3 is TGCGCCAGCAGCCAAGATGGGAATCAGCCCCAGCATTTT.

The rearrangement uses TRBV11-2 and TRBJ2-7, with 7 bases fitting TRBD1. V dropped 2 bases and J dropped 2; count of bases not matched to a gene: 6. Germline V lookup: CDR1 SGHAT, CDR2 FQNNGV. The length of the CDR3 is 15 residues. CDR3 region: CASSLWTGQTYEQYF. The DNA for the CDR3 is TGTGCCAGCAGCTTATGGACAGGACAAACCTACGAGCAGTACTTC.

The chain links TRBV11-2 to TRBJ2-7, with 8 bases fitting TRBD1. V gave up 4 bases and J gave up 3 bases; unmatched junction bases: 8. The germline CDR1 and CDR2 sequences are SGHAT and FQNNGV. The CDR3 spans 15 residues. The DNA of the CDR3 is TGTGCCAGCAGCTCGTCCGGGACAGGCGGCTACGAGCAGTACTTC. Its protein is CASSSSGTGGYEQYF.

The chain combines TRBV5-4 with TRBJ1-3; D is possibly TRBD1 (5 bases). The ends were cut back, 0 bases at V and 8 bases at J, with 12 bases in the middle. Germline V gene lookup returns CDR1 SGHNT and CDR2 YYREEE (reference sequence). The CDR3 has 14 residues. The DNA of the CDR3 is TGTGCCAGCAGCTTGGACGACCGGGGGGACACCATATATTTT. This encodes CASSLDDRGDTIYF.

This clone has just one count. The gene calls are TRBV5-1 and TRBJ2-3; the match to TRBD1 covers 9 bases. CDR1 is SGHRS and CDR2 is YFSETQ in the germline V gene. With 5 bases clipped from V and 8 bases from J, the junction kept 6 bases outside the gene matches. The CDR3 contains 13 residues. The CDR3 is CASREGQGTTQYF. The CDR3 nucleotides read TGCGCCAGCAGGGAAGGACAGGGGACTACGCAGTATTTT. Supplemented by reference TRBV5-1 and TRBJ2-3, the full variable domain reads KAGVTQTPRYLIKTRGQQVTLSCSPISGHRSVSWYQQTPGQGLQFLFEYFSETQRNKGNFPGRFSGRQFSNSRSEMNVSTLELGDSALYLCASREGQGTTQYFGPGTRLTVL.

The rearrangement uses TRBV9 and TRBJ1-1; 7 positions match TRBD1. Germline-derived CDR1 and CDR2 are SGDLS and YYNGEE. The CDR3 has 14 amino acids. The J segment lost 4 bases and the V segment lost 2 bases, leaving 5 bases of the junction unmatched. CDR3 loop: CASSVGSGGTEAFF. CDR3 in DNA: TGTGCCAGCAGCGTCGGGTCAGGGGGCACTGAAGCTTTCTTT.

The rearrangement joins TRBV19 to TRBJ2-5; TRBD1 agrees at 7 bases. Germline V gene lookup returns CDR1 LNHDA and CDR2 SQIVND (reference sequence). The CDR3 runs 15 residues. V was pared by 3 bases and J by 3 bases, with 7 bases of the junction left unmatched. CDR3 region: CASSINLGTEETQYF. CDR3 bases: TGTGCCAGTAGTATTAACCTAGGGACAGAAGAGACCCAGTACTTC.

J is TRBJ2-3 and V is TRBV30; TRBD1 is a possible D gene (5 bases). Trimming cost V 8 bases and J 3 bases, with 9 bases left between them. The CDR3 spans 11 residues. CDR1 is GTSNPN and CDR2 is SVGIG in the germline V gene (reference sequence). The CDR3 nucleotides read TGTGCCGGGGCCACAACAGATACGCAGTATTTT. It is translated as CAGATTDTQYF.

The chain uses TRBV5-1 and TRBJ2-5; weak D call: TRBD1 (5 bases). The V end was cut by 3 bases, the J end by 4 bases, with 19 bases between. The CDR3 spans 16 residues. Germline V lookup: CDR1 SGHRS, CDR2 YFSETQ. For the CDR3, the DNA is TGCGCCAGCAGCTCCCAGGGTGGCTCGATTCGAGAGACCCAGTACTTC. Its protein is CASSSQGGSIRETQYF.

V and J are TRBV28 and TRBJ2-7; 9 bases are a match to TRBD2. The CDR3 runs to 15 residues. In germline, CDR1 is MDHEN, CDR2 SYDVKM. V trimming: 3 bases; J trimming: 12 bases; junction bases outside the gene matches: 15. CDR3 residues: CASSFVNGGRVGPYF. The CDR3 bases are TGTGCCAGCAGTTTTGTTAACGGCGGGAGGGTTGGTCCGTACTTC.

This clone was observed a single time. The chain uses TRBV7-3 and TRBJ2-5; D is uncertain. The V gene lost 5 bases and the J gene lost 4 bases, with 11 bases spanning the gap. The CDR3 runs 13 residues. The germline CDR1 and CDR2 sequences are SGHTA and FQGTGA. CDR3 in amino acids: CASSRSPGETQYF. DNA for the CDR3: TGTGCCAGCAGCCGCAGTCCGGGAGAGACCCAGTACTTC.

The J gene is TRBJ2-7, the V gene TRBV5-1; D may be TRBD1 (5 bases). Germline CDR1 and CDR2: SGHRS and YFSETQ. V lost 4 bases and J lost 2, with 16 bases in between. This CDR3 has 15 amino acids. The CDR3 DNA reads as TGCGCCAGCAGCCCTGGGCAAGGGGCCACCTACGAGCAGTACTTC. This encodes CASSPGQGATYEQYF.

Only a few counts were recorded for this clone. This chain's CDR3 is CASSIDGRGAFGQYF. CDR3 DNA sequence: TGTGCCAGTAGTATAGATGGTCGCGGGGCCTTCGGGCAGTACTTC. The chain couples TRBV19 to TRBJ2-5; possible D gene TRBD2, 6 bases. In germline, CDR1 is LNHDA, CDR2 SQIVND (reference sequence). V was clipped by 0 bases and J by 11 bases, with 19 bases between them. There are 15 residues in the CDR3. Full variable domain (rest looked up from reference TRBV19 and TRBJ2-5): DGGITQSPKYLFRKEGQNVTLSCEQNLNHDAMYWYRQDPGQGLRLIYYSQIVNDFQKGDIAEGYSVSREKKESFPLTVTSAQKNPTAFYLCASSIDGRGAFGQYFGPGTRLLVL.

This clone was observed once. This chain joins TRBV5-1 and TRBJ1-2, with D perhaps matching TRBD1 (5 bases). The germline V gene encodes CDR1 SGHRS and CDR2 YFSETQ. CDR3 length: 13 amino acids. Trimming took 2 bases from V and 10 from J, leaving 15 bases between them. The CDR3 DNA reads as TGCGCCAGCAGCTTCACGGCCGACAGCTCCTACACCTTC. This codes for CASSFTADSSYTF.

The rearrangement joins TRBV9 to TRBJ1-4; 8 nucleotides match TRBD1. Germline loops: CDR1 SGDLS, CDR2 YYNGEE. V lost 2 bases to trimming and J lost 4 bases; unmatched junction nucleotides: 7. The CDR3 runs to 16 residues. The CDR3 protein is CASSVGLGQDNEKLFF. CDR3 nucleotides: TGTGCCAGCAGCGTTGGACTGGGACAGGATAATGAAAAACTGTTTTTT.

This chain uses TRBV5-4 with TRBJ2-1, with D perhaps TRBD1 or TRBD2 (5 bases each). The V end lost 1 base, the J end lost 6 bases, and 20 bases lay between the germline ends. CDR3 size: 17 residues. Looked up from germline, CDR1 is SGHNT and CDR2 is YYREEE (reference sequence). CDR3: CASSLPILGVNTNEQFF. Here the CDR3 DNA reads TGTGCCAGCAGCTTGCCAATACTAGGGGTAAATACCAATGAGCAGTTCTTC. The variable domain in full, completed from reference TRBV5-4 and TRBJ2-1, reads ETGVTQSPTHLIKTRGQQVTLRCSSQSGHNTVSWYQQALGQGPQFIFQYYREEENGRGNFPPRFSGLQFPNYSSELNVNALELDDSALYLCASSLPILGVNTNEQFFGPGTRLTVL.

This sequence joins TRBV15 and TRBJ2-5, with D maybe TRBD2 (5 bases). The J call may not be correct, given that the DNA end is closer to TRBJ2-7. There are 15 residues in the CDR3. Germline V gene data show CDR1 as LNHNV and CDR2 as YYDKDF (reference sequence). CDR3 in DNA: TGTGCCACCAGCAGTATCCAGCGAGGGAACCACGAGCAGTACTTC. Translating it yields CATSSIQRGNHEQYF.

The gene calls are TRBV9 and TRBJ2-3; 8 nucleotides line up with TRBD2. V lost 2 bases and J lost 1; bases outside the gene matches: 3. Germline V lookup: CDR1 SGDLS, CDR2 YYNGEE. This CDR3 is 15 amino acids long. The CDR3 nucleotides read TGTGCCAGCAGCGTCGGGCGGGGGGGCACAGATACGCAGTATTTT. This encodes CASSVGRGGTDTQYF.

The CDR3: CASSDLGGVPNQPQHF. CDR3 bases: TGTGCCAGTAGTGACCTCGGGGGGGTTCCCAATCAGCCCCAGCATTTT. This chain links TRBV19 with TRBJ1-5; perhaps TRBD1 as D (5 bases). CDR3 length: 16 residues. Trimming took 5 bases from V and 3 from J, leaving 17 bases between them. Germline V CDR1 and CDR2: LNHDA, SQIVND (reference sequence). Full variable domain (missing parts from reference TRBV19 and TRBJ1-5): DGGITQSPKYLFRKEGQNVTLSCEQNLNHDAMYWYRQDPGQGLRLIYYSQIVNDFQKGDIAEGYSVSREKKESFPLTVTSAQKNPTAFYLCASSDLGGVPNQPQHFGDGTRLSIL.